The entry that follows covers one T cell receptor beta chain sequence. Treatment described: preoperative locoregional IRX-2 cytokine immunotherapy. Preoperative locoregional IRX-2 cytokine immunotherapy was tested in the phase Ib source study. This specimen comes from a study of preoperative IRX-2 immunotherapy in early breast cancer. Sequencing used immunoSEQ multiplex PCR; TCRdb keeps in-frame clones, though not all of them. The sample contains tens of thousands of clones, roughly 80% of which appear only once. The CDR3 is made up of 15 amino acids. In germline, CDR1 is LNHNV, CDR2 YYDKDF (reference sequence). V lost 1 base to trimming and J lost 5 bases; unmatched junction nucleotides: 5.

Sequences were derived from lymph node tissue, sampled before IRX-2 immunotherapy. This sequence originates from a human donor with breast cancer. This chain links TRBV15 with TRBJ1-2; 9 bases fit TRBD1. CDR3 sequence: CATSRGTGAGYGYTF. CDR3 coding DNA: TGTGCCACCAGCAGAGGGACAGGGGCAGGGTATGGCTACACCTTC.